This TCR beta chain originates from a study of cytomegalovirus exposure and HLA in healthy donors. Findings and caveats of the study: It was reportedly the case that the classifier diagnosed cytomegalovirus status with high specificity and sensitivity.

PCR employed 60 Vbeta and 13 Jbeta primers. Profiled with immunoSEQ multiplex PCR; TCRdb holds only in-frame clones, not every one. The sample has about 190,000 clones, 81% seen once. The donors (healthy individuals) were bone marrow donors. V gave up 6 bases and J gave up 5 bases, with 14 bases separating them. The germline gives CDR1 MNHEY, CDR2 SMNVEV (reference sequence). This CDR3 contains 13 residues. This clone is a singleton in its sample. Its cognate antigen is unknown. This TCR derives from a man between 50 and 59 years old in good health and CMV-seronegative. This chain links TRBV27 with TRBJ2-7, with D tentatively TRBD1 (5 bases). Sequences were obtained from PBMCs. CDR3 protein: CASSRTQTDEQYF. The CDR3 DNA reads as TGTGCCAGCAGCCGGACACAGACCGACGAGCAGTACTTC.